The clone carrying this T cell receptor (beta chain) was recorded at least ten times. The antigen is undetermined. Per germline, CDR1 ENHRY and CDR2 SYGVKD. The CDR3 loop spans 13 amino acids. The V and J ends lost 7 bases and 2 bases respectively, with 8 bases between them. TCR beta libraries were built with iRepertoire HTBI primers and Arm-PCR of CDR3 regions. One entry per CDR3 protein results from TCRdb running MiXCR on the multiplex PCR reads. In the table there are hundreds of thousands of distinct CDR3 sequences, around 30% of which are singletons. The data originate from a study of regulatory T cells in long-lasting Graves disease. The study's findings and limits: Accuracy might have suffered from few samples. Persistent disease favored TRBV28, TRBJ1-2 and TRBJ2-5. New patients shared 800 to 1,000 public clonotypes, fewer than the roughly 2,700 shared by persistent patients.

Regarding time point: persistent/refractory GD, antithyroid drugs over 5 years with positive TRAb. PBMCs were the source of the RNA used for TCR sequencing. The diagnosis of Graves' disease used American Thyroid Association guidelines. The receptor was isolated from a female donor with Graves disease. The rearrangement uses TRBV10-3 and TRBJ1-4; D remains unclear. The sequencing here drew on peripheral blood mononuclear cells (PBMCs), taken when the disease was refractory, from a patient treated with antithyroid drugs. This chain's CDR3 is CAIKSGTNEKLFF. The CDR3 region has the DNA TGTGCCATCAAGTCGGGGACTAATGAAAAACTGTTTTTT.